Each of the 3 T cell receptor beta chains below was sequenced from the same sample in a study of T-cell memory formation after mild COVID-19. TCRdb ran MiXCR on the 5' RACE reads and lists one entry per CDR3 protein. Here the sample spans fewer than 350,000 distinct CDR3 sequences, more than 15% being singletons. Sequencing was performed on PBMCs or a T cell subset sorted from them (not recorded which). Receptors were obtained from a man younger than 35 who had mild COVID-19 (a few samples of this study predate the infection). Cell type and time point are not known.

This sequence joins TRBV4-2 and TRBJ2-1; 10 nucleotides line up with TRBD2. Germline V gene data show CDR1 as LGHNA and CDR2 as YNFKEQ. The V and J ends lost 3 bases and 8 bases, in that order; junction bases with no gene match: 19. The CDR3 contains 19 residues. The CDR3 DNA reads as TGTGCCAGCAGCCATAAAGGTGGGCTAGCGGGGGACGGGCCTGATGAGCAGTTCTTC. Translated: CASSHKGGLAGDGPDEQFF.

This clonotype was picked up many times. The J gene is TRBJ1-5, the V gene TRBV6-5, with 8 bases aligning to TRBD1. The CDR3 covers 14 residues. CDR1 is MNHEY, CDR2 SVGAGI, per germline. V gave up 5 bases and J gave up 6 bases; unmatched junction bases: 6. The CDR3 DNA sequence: TGTGCCAGCAGTCTAACAGGGGGAGGTCAGCCCCAGCATTTT. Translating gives CASSLTGGGQPQHF.

The CDR3 sequence: CASEGQGSPGNYGYTF. CDR3 bases: TGTGCCAGCGAAGGACAGGGATCCCCCGGCAACTATGGCTACACCTTC. This chain connects TRBV2 to TRBJ1-2, with TRBD1 matching over 8 bases. This CDR3 has 16 amino acids. Trimming cost V 8 bases and J 2 bases; bases outside gene matches: 13. Germline-derived CDR1 and CDR2 are SNHLY and FYNNEI.